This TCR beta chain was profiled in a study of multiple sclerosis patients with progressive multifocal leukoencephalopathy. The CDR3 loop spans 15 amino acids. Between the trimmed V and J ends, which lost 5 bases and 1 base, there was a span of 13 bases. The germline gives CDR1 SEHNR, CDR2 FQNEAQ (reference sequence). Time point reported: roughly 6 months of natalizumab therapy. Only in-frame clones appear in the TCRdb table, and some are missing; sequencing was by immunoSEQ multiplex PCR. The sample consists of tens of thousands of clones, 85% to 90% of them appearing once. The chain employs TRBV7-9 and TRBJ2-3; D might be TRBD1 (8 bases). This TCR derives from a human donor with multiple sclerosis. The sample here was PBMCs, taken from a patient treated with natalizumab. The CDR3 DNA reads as TGTGCCAGCAGCCTACAGGGGGGGCGCACAGATACGCAGTATTTT. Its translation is CASSLQGGRTDTQYF. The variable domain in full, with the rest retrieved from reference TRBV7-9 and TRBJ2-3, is DTGVSQNPRHKITKRGQNVTFRCDPISEHNRLYWYRQTLGQGPEFLTYFQNEAQLEKSRLLSDRFSAERPKGSFSTLEIQRTEQGDSAMYLCASSLQGGRTDTQYFGPGTRLTVL.